The T cell receptor beta chain under discussion was sequenced for a study of cytomegalovirus exposure and HLA in healthy donors. CDR3 length: 13 amino acids. Germline values: CDR1 LNHNV, CDR2 YYDKDF (reference sequence). The V and J ends lost 2 bases and 6 bases, in that order; junction bases with no gene match: 3. The PCR ran on 60 Vbeta and 13 Jbeta primers. Assay used: immunoSEQ multiplex PCR; TCRdb lists only in-frame clones, some missing. The table has fewer than 200,000 clones, roughly 79% seen once; the top ten hold roughly 1.2%. Sequencing was done on a sample of PBMCs. The chain recombines TRBV15 with TRBJ1-2, with TRBD1 identical over 7 bases. The sequence was collected from a woman in her forties or fifties in good health and CMV-seronegative. CDR3 nucleotides: TGTGCCACCAGCAGATTCCAGGGGGATGGCTACACCTTC. It codes for CATSRFQGDGYTF. Full variable domain (missing parts from reference TRBV15 and TRBJ1-2): DAMVIQNPRYQVTQFGKPVTLSCSQTLNHNVMYWYQQKSSQAPKLLFHYYDKDFNNEADTPDNFQSRRPNTSFCFLDIRSPGLGDTAMYLCATSRFQGDGYTFGSGTRLTVV.